This TCR beta chain was retrieved from a study of T cell changes during pregnancy in multiple sclerosis (dated by TCRdb to between 2018 and 2020). For the wider study: Changes in the T cell repertoire over the course of pregnancy were examined in this study in women with multiple sclerosis.

Receptor libraries were prepared by the immunoSEQ multiplex PCR assay. Sourced from immuneACCESS, this table was stored by TCRdb with only in-frame sequences that have V and J called. A share of the clones is absent; for the studies checked, an unresolved V gene accounts for under half, and the remainder has no known explanation. Across this sample there are about 75,000 clones, with just over 90% seen only once. 0.4% to 0.45% of the sample is held by the ten biggest clonotypes. With regard to this clone: It has no known antigen specificity. No base quality values were provided; no much bigger clone lies one nucleotide off.

Reading the germline V gene gives CDR1 MDHEN and CDR2 SYDVKM. The CDR3, from cysteine to phenylalanine, totals 16 residues. Just the 48-base CDR3 DNA is kept, in frame starting at base 1. The V end loses 2 bases and the J end loses 2 bases, and a stretch of 12 bases separates them. The receptor was isolated from a female donor with multiple sclerosis, enrolled in a pregnancy study. The starting material was CD4+ T cells from peripheral blood mononuclear cells, obtained before pregnancy. The chain uses TRBV28 and TRBJ2-2; the D gene is perhaps TRBD2, on 5 matching bases. The CDR3 reads CASSLISSGNTGELFF. In nucleotides, the sequence is TGTGCCAGCAGTTTAATTTCCAGCGGCAACACCGGGGAGCTGTTTTTT.